This T cell receptor beta chain was sequenced during a study of early T cells in non-severe SARS-CoV-2 infection (dated by TCRdb to about 2021). Regarding the research as a whole: Because TCR sequencing relied on bulk RNA taken from unsorted whole blood, pairing of alpha and beta chains was not possible.

Receptor amplification or capture employed 5' RACE. Reads for this sample came from a NextSeq 500. The TCR library protocol attached unique molecular identifiers to individual cDNA molecules to correct for sequencing error and PCR bias. Sequencing covered both TCR alpha and beta chains, and within each sample the abundances of alpha and beta sequences were tightly co-correlated. On the authors' methods: V gene, J gene and CDR3 annotation of TCR sequences was performed with Decombinator V4. TCRs were defined as expanded if a significant change between any two time points was detected under a Poisson model with p below 0.0001. TCR abundances were normalised to the total number of TCRs sequenced in each sample and reported as counts per million. A search of VDJdb, accessed on 1 November 2021, was run for TCRs annotated to CMV, EBV and SARS-CoV-2, with TCRs annotated for multiple antigens excluded. The public reads were reprocessed in TCRdb via fastp at Q25 and MiXCR, keeping in-frame beta chains. When rows share a CDR3 protein, they turn into one entry using the most common DNA and genes. TCRdb's processing, not the authors', yielded these V and J calls. Counted in this sample were about 33,000 distinct CDR3 sequences; around 4.6% of them appeared once. The ten biggest clones cover approximately 14% of the sample.

The paper's findings and limits, for the study overall: VDJdb matching was skewed toward anti-spike CD8 responses, so virus-specific expansions were likely underestimated and private and CD4 specificities were missed.

This clonotype was counted ten times or more. Its antigen is not yet known. Per-nucleotide qualities are absent, and no much larger clonotype sits a single base away. A case-control design nested within a healthcare worker cohort in London, UK, was used, with weekly nasopharyngeal swab PCR tests and blood sampling performed. Between 23 and 31 March 2020, the week of the UK lockdown, healthcare workers were enrolled and then followed up weekly for as long as 16 weeks. This receptor was obtained from an adult who was a healthcare worker with PCR-confirmed SARS-CoV-2 infection or an uninfected control (not recorded which). The sequenced sample consisted of whole blood.

The CDR3 here reads CASSSGMEADTQYF. Read as DNA, the sequence is TGTGCCAGTAGTTCAGGGATGGAGGCAGATACGCAGTATTTT. The V and J genes are TRBV19 and TRBJ2-3; the D gene is tentatively TRBD1 or TRBD2, each matching 5 bases. Counted from cysteine to phenylalanine, this CDR3 has 14 amino acids. Left in the record is the CDR3 DNA by itself, 42 bases read in frame from the first base. Via the germline V gene (reference sequence), CDR1 is LNHDA and CDR2 SQIVND. V sheds 5 bases and J sheds 4 bases, leaving 13 bases between their ends.